Detailed here is one T cell receptor beta chain. These data come from a study of shared clonotypes between healthy human individuals. Original analysis: Filtering of immunoSEQ junctional sequences could not match full-length read filtering. Measured with immunoSEQ multiplex PCR; TCRdb has only the in-frame clones, and not every one. That table gives V, J and clone size, and the DNA gave D and trimming. The table shows roughly 2.4 million clones, with approximately 94% occurring only once. Per the germline V gene, CDR1 is SGHDT and CDR2 is YYEEEE. Trimming cost V 4 bases and J 0 bases, with 14 bases left between them. This CDR3 has 15 residues.

This chain joins TRBV5-6 and TRBJ2-7; TRBD2 is a possible D gene (6 bases). Source material: naive CD4+ T cells sorted from blood. The subset denotes: CD45RA+ positively selected. The sequence was obtained from a man younger than 35 in good health. The CDR3 loop is CASSPAGRYSYEQYF. CDR3 coding DNA: TGTGCCAGCAGCCCTGCGGGACGGTACTCCTACGAGCAGTACTTC.